This TCR beta chain comes out of a study of cytomegalovirus exposure and HLA in healthy donors. Study findings and constraints: Listed as cytomegalovirus-associated were 150 to 200 TCR beta chains. Many donors shared some public TCRs, even though most TCR sequences were rare.

PCR involved 60 Vbeta and 13 Jbeta primers. Measured with immunoSEQ multiplex PCR; TCRdb has only the in-frame clones, and not every one. The sample records 210,000 or so clones, less than 85% being singletons. The germline gives CDR1 SGDLS, CDR2 YYNGEE. This CDR3 spans 17 amino acids. The junction had 10 bases not matched to a gene; V was cut back by 3 bases and J by 0 bases. Turning to this clone: Its antigen is not known.

The origin of this receptor is a man between 18 and 35 years old in good health and CMV-seronegative. V gene TRBV9 combines with J gene TRBJ2-3, with 7 bases lining up with TRBD2. Material: PBMCs. CDR3 loop: CASSASSSGHSTDTQYF. CDR3 in DNA: TGTGCCAGCAGCGCATCCTCTAGCGGACATAGCACAGATACGCAGTATTTT.